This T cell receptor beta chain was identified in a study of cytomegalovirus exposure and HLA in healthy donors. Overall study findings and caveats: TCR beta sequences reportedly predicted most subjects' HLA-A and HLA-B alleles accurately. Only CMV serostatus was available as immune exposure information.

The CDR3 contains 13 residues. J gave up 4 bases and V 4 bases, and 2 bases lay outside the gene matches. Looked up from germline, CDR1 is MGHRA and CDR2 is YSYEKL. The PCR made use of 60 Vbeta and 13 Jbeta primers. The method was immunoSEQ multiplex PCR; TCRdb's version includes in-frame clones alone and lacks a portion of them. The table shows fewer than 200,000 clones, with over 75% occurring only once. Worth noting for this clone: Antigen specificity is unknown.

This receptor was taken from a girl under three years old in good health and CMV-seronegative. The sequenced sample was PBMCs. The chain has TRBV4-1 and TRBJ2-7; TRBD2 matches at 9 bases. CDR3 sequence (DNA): TGCGCCAGCAGCCGACTAGCGGCATACGAGCAGTACTTC. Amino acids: CASSRLAAYEQYF.